These 31 T cell receptor beta chains were all obtained from the same sample, sequenced in a study of OX40 agonist ivuxolimab in advanced cancers. Only in-frame clones appear in the TCRdb table, and some are missing; sequencing was by immunoSEQ multiplex PCR. The sample lists approximately 69,000 clones, around 94% seen once, with approximately 14% in the top ten. Sequencing used CD4+ or CD8+ T cells sorted from blood, obtained in a trial of the OX40 agonist ivuxolimab. These receptor sequences come from an adult with an advanced solid tumor such as melanoma, head and neck, liver or kidney cancer.

The rearrangement uses TRBV5-1 and TRBJ2-1, with 10 bases aligning to TRBD1. V trimming: 7 bases; J trimming: 6 bases; junction bases outside the gene matches: 7. The CDR3 is made up of 14 amino acids. CDR1 is SGHRS and CDR2 is YFSETQ in the germline V gene. The CDR3 protein is CASDGTGAPNEQFF. The CDR3, as DNA: TGCGCCAGCGATGGGACAGGGGCCCCCAATGAGCAGTTCTTC.

V and J are TRBV28 and TRBJ1-4; no definite D call. Germline CDR1 reads MDHEN; CDR2 reads SYDVKM. This CDR3 contains 15 residues. Trimming took off 0 bases at V and 7 bases at J, with 12 bases between the two ends. The DNA for the CDR3 is TGTGCCAGCAGTTTATGGGTAGGAGGAGGTGAAAAACTGTTTTTT. As protein: CASSLWVGGGEKLFF. The whole variable domain, remainder taken from reference TRBV28 and TRBJ1-4, is DVKVTQSSRYLVKRTGEKVFLECVQDMDHENMFWYRQDPGLGLRLIYFSYDVKMKEKGDIPEGYSVSREKKERFSLILESASTNQTSMYLCASSLWVGGGEKLFFGSGTQLSVL.

CDR3 in DNA: TGCAGCGTTGAGGTCGGAAGGGGAGGGTTCTATGAGCAGTTCTTC. This codes for CSVEVGRGGFYEQFF. This chain joins TRBV29-1 and TRBJ2-1, with 7 bases matching TRBD2. V was pared by 3 bases and J by 8 bases, with 13 bases of the junction left unmatched. CDR3 length: 15 residues. Germline V lookup: CDR1 SQVTM, CDR2 ANQGSEA.

J is TRBJ2-1 and V is TRBV15; 8 bases are a match to TRBD2. J was trimmed by 3 bases and V by 1 base; bases with no gene match: 5. Germline CDR1 LNHNV, CDR2 YYDKDF (reference sequence). The CDR3 spans 16 residues. As DNA, the CDR3 is TGTGCCACCAGCAGAGGCGGGGGGCGCAACTACAATGAGCAGTTCTTC. Encoded protein: CATSRGGGRNYNEQFF.

The chain is built from TRBV10-1 and TRBJ2-3; D may be TRBD1 (5 bases). The CDR3 consists of 14 residues. Trimming stripped 4 bases from V and 3 bases from J, with 11 bases between. Germline V CDR1 and CDR2: WNHNN, SYGVQD (reference sequence). The CDR3 region is CASSAVRGTDTQYF. The CDR3 DNA is TGCGCCAGCAGTGCTGTTAGGGGAACAGATACGCAGTATTTT.

This chain connects TRBV27 to TRBJ1-3; the D gene is possibly TRBD1 (6 bases). Germline V gene data show CDR1 as MNHEY and CDR2 as SMNVEV (reference sequence). The CDR3 is 14 amino acids. Trimming removed 6 bases from V and 2 bases from J, with 11 bases in between. The chain's CDR3 is CASSGKGAGNTIYF. CDR3 nucleotides: TGTGCCAGCAGCGGGAAGGGGGCTGGAAACACCATATATTTT.

The chain has TRBV7-6 and TRBJ2-7; D is possibly TRBD1 (6 bases). V was shortened by 2 bases and J by 7 bases, with 15 bases between the two germline ends. Germline V gives CDR1 SGHVS, CDR2 FNYEAQ. The length of the CDR3 is 14 residues. The CDR3 is CASSLPPGADEQYF. Here the CDR3 DNA reads TGTGCCAGCAGCTTACCTCCAGGGGCGGATGAGCAGTACTTC. Using reference TRBV7-6 and TRBJ2-7 for the parts outside the CDR3, the full variable domain is GAGVSQSPRYKVTKRGQDVALRCDPISGHVSLYWYRQALGQGPEFLTYFNYEAQQDKSGLPNDRFSAERPEGSISTLTIQRTEQRDSAMYRCASSLPPGADEQYFGPGTRLTVT.

As concerns this clone: At one boundary the junction diverges from the germline segment, which might be a read error. This chain uses TRBV7-7 with TRBJ2-7, with TRBD2 identical over 7 bases. CDR1 SSHAT and CDR2 FNYEAQ come from the germline V gene (reference sequence). This CDR3 has 16 residues. CDR3 sequence: CASSSSLERDDYEQYF. CDR3 coding DNA: TGTGCTAGCAGCTCTTCCCTAGAGCGGGATGACTACGAGCAGTACTTC.

The chain couples TRBV6-5 to TRBJ2-3, with D hard to call. This CDR3 is 13 amino acids long. The V end was cut by 0 bases, the J end by 2 bases, with 3 bases between. Germline assignment: CDR1 MNHEY and CDR2 SVGAGI. CDR3 nucleotide sequence: TGTGCCAGCAGTTACTCCATCACAGATACGCAGTATTTT. As protein: CASSYSITDTQYF.

The chain has TRBV12-5 and TRBJ1-1; TRBD1 matches 7 bases. Per the germline V gene, CDR1 is LGHNT and CDR2 is FRNRAP. CDR3 length: 16 amino acids. V shed 3 bases and J 0 bases; nucleotides not matched to a gene: 7. The CDR3 DNA sequence: TGTGCTAGTGGTTTCCTGACGACAGGGATGAACACTGAAGCTTTCTTT. This translates into CASGFLTTGMNTEAFF.

The V and J genes are TRBV4-2 and TRBJ2-5; 8 nucleotides align to TRBD2. The CDR3 spans 16 residues. The J segment lost 5 bases and the V segment lost 1 base, leaving 9 bases of the junction unmatched. Germline V gene sequence: CDR1 LGHNA, CDR2 YNFKEQ. The CDR3, as DNA: TGTGCCAGCAGCCAAGTCGACAGCGGGAGAGACGAGACCCAGTACTTC. Translated: CASSQVDSGRDETQYF.

This chain joins TRBV6-5 and TRBJ1-1; the D gene is possibly TRBD1 (6 bases). Trimming left V 2 bases short and J 5 bases short, with 15 bases between. The CDR3 runs 15 residues. Per germline, CDR1 MNHEY and CDR2 SVGAGI. The CDR3 sequence: CASSYRKGGWTEAFF. The CDR3 nucleotides are TGTGCCAGCAGTTACCGTAAGGGGGGGTGGACTGAAGCTTTCTTT.

The gene calls are TRBV19 and TRBJ2-2, with 9 bases lining up with TRBD1. CDR1 LNHDA and CDR2 SQIVND come from the germline V gene (reference sequence). This CDR3 comprises 14 residues. After removal of 1 base from V and 7 bases from J, the junction contained 1 base not matched to a gene. As DNA, the CDR3 is TGTGCCAGTAGTATAGGGACAGGGGTCGGGGAGCTGTTTTTT. This sequence encodes CASSIGTGVGELFF.

The sample holds one count of this clone. This sequence joins TRBV7-6 and TRBJ2-3, with TRBD1 identical over 9 bases. The V gene end was trimmed by 5 bases and the J gene end by 1 base; junction bases not matched to a gene: 4. Germline V gene sequence: CDR1 SGHVS, CDR2 FNYEAQ. CDR3 length: 15 residues. The CDR3 nucleotides read TGTGCCAGCAGCCCGCGGGACAGGGGCACAGATACGCAGTATTTT. Protein product: CASSPRDRGTDTQYF. The whole variable domain, filled in from reference TRBV7-6 and TRBJ2-3, reads GAGVSQSPRYKVTKRGQDVALRCDPISGHVSLYWYRQALGQGPEFLTYFNYEAQQDKSGLPNDRFSAERPEGSISTLTIQRTEQRDSAMYRCASSPRDRGTDTQYFGPGTRLTVL.

The gene calls are TRBV4-1 and TRBJ2-1; TRBD2 matches 7 bases. CDR1 and CDR2 from the germline V gene are MGHRA and YSYEKL. The CDR3 totals 15 residues. After removal of 5 bases from V and 8 bases from J, the junction contained 12 bases not matched to a gene. CDR3 region: CASSYRDYQGDEQFF. The CDR3 DNA follows: TGCGCCAGCAGCTACCGGGACTACCAAGGGGATGAGCAGTTCTTC.

The chain recombines TRBV5-1 with TRBJ1-3; 11 nucleotides agree with TRBD1. The CDR3 covers 17 residues. The V segment lost 1 base and the J segment 5 bases; nucleotides outside the gene matches: 8. CDR1 is SGHRS, CDR2 YFSETQ, per germline. CDR3 coding DNA: TGCGCCAGCAGCTTGCGGGGACAGGGGGACCCAAGAAACACCATATATTTT. This sequence encodes CASSLRGQGDPRNTIYF.

This chain uses TRBV29-1 with TRBJ2-1; the match to TRBD2 covers 8 bases. CDR1 SQVTM and CDR2 ANQGSEA come from the germline V gene. CDR3 length equals 14 residues. Trimming removed 3 bases from V and 1 base from J; junction bases left unmatched: 2. The CDR3 is CSVEAGGSYNEQFF. DNA for the CDR3: TGCAGCGTTGAGGCGGGAGGTTCCTACAATGAGCAGTTCTTC.

The chain carries TRBV19 and TRBJ2-6; D tentatively fits TRBD1 or TRBD2 (5 bases each). V shed 3 bases and J shed 4 bases, with 7 bases lying between them. Germline values: CDR1 LNHDA, CDR2 SQIVND (reference sequence). CDR3 length: 14 amino acids. The CDR3 coding sequence is TGTGCCAGTAGTATCGGGGCCGGGGCCAACGTCCTGACTTTC. Its protein is CASSIGAGANVLTF.

The chain carries TRBV28 and TRBJ2-5; TRBD1 aligns across 10 bases. The length of the CDR3 is 15 residues. Germline loops: CDR1 MDHEN, CDR2 SYDVKM. The ends lost 5 bases at V and 4 bases at J; junction bases unmatched: 7. CDR3 sequence: CASSPGQGLGETQYF. Here the CDR3 DNA reads TGTGCCAGCAGTCCGGGACAGGGGTTGGGAGAGACCCAGTACTTC.

The V gene is TRBV4-1, the J gene TRBJ2-7, with D hard to call. This CDR3 has 15 amino acids. Germline V gene lookup returns CDR1 MGHRA and CDR2 YSYEKL. Trimming removed 5 bases at V and 3 bases at J, with 17 bases between. The CDR3 DNA follows: TGCGCCAGCAGCGCCGCGTCCGGTGGTATCTACGAGCAGTACTTC. It yields the protein CASSAASGGIYEQYF.

The chain employs TRBV11-2 and TRBJ1-1; unclear D gene. This CDR3 region has 15 residues. Trimming took 0 bases from V and 2 from J, leaving 10 bases between them. Looked up from germline, CDR1 is SGHAT and CDR2 is FQNNGV. In DNA form, the CDR3 reads TGTGCCAGCAGCTTAGAGGGCAGGCCTAACACTGAAGCTTTCTTT. Amino acid sequence: CASSLEGRPNTEAFF.

The genes are TRBV10-3 and TRBJ2-5, with D possibly TRBD1 on 7 matching bases. Trimming pared 6 bases from V and 3 bases from J, leaving 11 bases between. Per the germline V gene, CDR1 is ENHRY and CDR2 is SYGVKD. CDR3 length equals 13 residues. The DNA for the CDR3 is TGTGCCATCAGCGCGGGGACAGAAGAGACCCAGTACTTC. Residues: CAISAGTEETQYF.

The chain couples TRBV7-2 to TRBJ1-5, with D hard to call. Germline CDR1 is SGHTA and CDR2 is FQGNSA. This CDR3 has 15 residues. Deletions cut 1 base from V and 4 bases from J, with 11 bases between. DNA of the CDR3: TGTGCCAGCAGCTTAGTCTCAGCCTTGAATCAGCCCCAGCATTTT. Translated, it gives CASSLVSALNQPQHF.

V usage is TRBV19 and J usage is TRBJ1-1; D call uncertain. CDR1 LNHDA and CDR2 SQIVND come from the germline V gene (reference sequence). The CDR3 has 13 amino acids. V dropped 7 bases and J dropped 4 bases, with 13 bases sitting between them. The CDR3 DNA sequence: TGTGCCAGTAACCTATTAGGGATCACTGAAGCTTTCTTT. Protein: CASNLLGITEAFF.

This clone was seen just once. The J gene is TRBJ2-7, the V gene TRBV7-8; D is unresolved. V dropped 5 bases and J dropped 7 bases, with 15 bases sitting between them. In germline, CDR1 is SGHVS, CDR2 FQNEAQ. This CDR3 comprises 13 residues. CDR3 region: CASSGRHPQEQYF. The CDR3 DNA reads TGTGCCAGCAGCGGCAGACATCCTCAGGAGCAGTACTTC.

The CDR3 DNA reads TGTGCCATCAGTGAGCCCGGGACAGGGGACGGCTACACCTTC. Amino acids: CAISEPGTGDGYTF. The rearrangement links TRBV10-3 to TRBJ1-2, with 10 bases identical to TRBD1. This CDR3 is built from 14 residues. Germline-derived CDR1 and CDR2 are ENHRY and SYGVKD. The trim removed 2 bases at V and 8 bases at J, leaving 5 bases unmatched.

The chain recombines TRBV2 with TRBJ1-1; D uncertain. The germline V gene has CDR1 SNHLY and CDR2 FYNNEI. V shed 7 bases and J shed 4 bases, with 22 bases lying between them. There are 16 residues in the CDR3. CDR3 loop: CASITQPGRIFTEAFF. In nucleotides, the CDR3 is TGTGCCAGCATTACGCAGCCGGGCCGAATCTTCACTGAAGCTTTCTTT.

V usage is TRBV6-1 and J usage is TRBJ2-7; D unresolved. This CDR3 comprises 15 residues. Trimming removed 1 base from V and 2 bases from J, with 12 bases in between. CDR1 is MNHNS and CDR2 is SASEGT in the germline V gene. As DNA, the CDR3 is TGTGCCAGCAGTGAAGGCGGCAGCTTCGCCTACGAGCAGTACTTC. Translated: CASSEGGSFAYEQYF.

The chain couples TRBV11-2 to TRBJ2-3, with D unresolved. The V gene's germline CDR1 is SGHAT and CDR2 FQNNGV. Trimming took 5 bases from V and 3 from J, leaving 6 bases between them. This CDR3 has 12 amino acids. CDR3 sequence: CASSRRTDTQYF. CDR3 sequence (DNA): TGTGCCAGCAGCCGACGTACAGATACGCAGTATTTT.

The chain couples TRBV4-3 to TRBJ2-3; D perhaps matches TRBD2 (5 bases). Trimming removed 0 bases at V and 2 bases at J, with 15 bases between. The CDR3 spans 17 residues. Germline V gene lookup returns CDR1 LGHNA and CDR2 YSLEER. In DNA, the CDR3 is TGCGCCAGCAGCCAAGAATGGACTTCCGACCTCACAGATACGCAGTATTTT. This encodes CASSQEWTSDLTDTQYF.

J is TRBJ2-7 and V is TRBV6-5, with 11 bases aligning to TRBD1. Germline V lookup: CDR1 MNHEY, CDR2 SVGAGI. The CDR3 spans 14 residues. The junction had 0 bases not matched to a gene; V was cut back by 2 bases and J by 3 bases. CDR3 sequence: CASSYGTGGYEQYF. DNA for the CDR3: TGTGCCAGCAGTTACGGGACAGGGGGCTACGAGCAGTACTTC.